The text below deals with one T cell receptor beta chain. The CDR3 spans 15 residues. Germline V lookup: CDR1 KGHSH, CDR2 LQKENI. V trimming: 3 bases; J trimming: 4 bases; junction bases outside the gene matches: 6. This sample stems from a study of T-cell reconstitution after alpha-beta-depleted transplantation in children. This sample's TCRbeta library carried unique molecular identifier barcodes. TCRdb independently ran MiXCR on the PCR reads; one entry per CDR3 protein. The sample lists approximately 340,000 distinct CDR3 sequences, 9% to 12% occurring once. The starting material was PBMCs from the stem cell graft donor, obtained from the stem cell graft. This TCR derives from a human donor who donated a stem cell graft to a child with acute lymphoblastic leukemia. This chain connects TRBV18 to TRBJ1-5, with 7 bases that match TRBD1. Here the CDR3 reads CASSPGQPSNQPQHF. The CDR3 coding sequence is TGTGCCAGCTCACCGGGACAGCCTTCAAATCAGCCCCAGCATTTT.